The rows below give T cell receptor beta chains drawn from one sample of a study of beta chain features in type 1 diabetes. TCRdb's table, derived via immunoSEQ multiplex PCR, lists solely in-frame clones and lacks some. Among about 900,000 clones listed, roughly 15% were seen once. The sample taken for sequencing was naive CD4+ T cells from blood. Receptor source: a woman aged 18-35 years in good health. Each CDR3 is given with its conserved first and last residue. Some rows have no size entry. The others give once, few or many, or a class for an expanded clone.

abundance: -; v_gene: TRBV7-9; CDR3aa: CASSLIGTNTEAFF
abundance: -; v_gene: TRBV5-1; CDR3aa: CASNSLAGGPINEQFF
abundance: few; v_gene: TRBV27; CDR3aa: CASSFRASGTISYEQYF
abundance: many; v_gene: TRBV19; CDR3aa: CASSMDRPFWELFF
abundance: -; v_gene: TRBV6-6; CDR3aa: CASSLGVETQYF
abundance: -; v_gene: TRBV2; CDR3aa: CASSDAGGGNEQFF
abundance: few; v_gene: TRBV19; CDR3aa: CASSIGTLAGVRAKNIQYF
abundance: few; v_gene: TRBV21-1; CDR3aa: CASSARLAGGETQYF
abundance: few; v_gene: TRBV7-3; CDR3aa: CASSLQSASGGAFF
abundance: -; v_gene: TRBV18; CDR3aa: CASSPGESYEQYF
abundance: -; v_gene: TRBV5-1; CDR3aa: CASRAGQQGDYGYTF
abundance: -; v_gene: TRBV28; CDR3aa: CASSLTQTPNYGYTF
abundance: few; v_gene: TRBV9; CDR3aa: CASSANTGELFF
abundance: once; v_gene: TRBV4-1; CDR3aa: CASSRGGGIEANYGYTF
abundance: -; v_gene: TRBV4-3; CDR3aa: CASSQVASSGRDYEQYF
abundance: -; v_gene: TRBV18; CDR3aa: CASSPYLGTKRTDTQYF
abundance: few; v_gene: TRBV15; CDR3aa: CATSRPGSTDTQYF